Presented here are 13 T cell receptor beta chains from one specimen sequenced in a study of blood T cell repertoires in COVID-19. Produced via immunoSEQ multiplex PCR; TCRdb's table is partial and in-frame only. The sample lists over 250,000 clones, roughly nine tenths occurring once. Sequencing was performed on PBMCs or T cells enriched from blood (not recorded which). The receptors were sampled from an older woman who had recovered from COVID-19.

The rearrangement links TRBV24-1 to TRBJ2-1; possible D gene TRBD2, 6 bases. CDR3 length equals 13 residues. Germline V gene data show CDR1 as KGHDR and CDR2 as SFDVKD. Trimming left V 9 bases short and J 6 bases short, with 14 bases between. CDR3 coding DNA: TGTGCCACCCTTGGTCGGGGGAGCAATGAGCAGTTCTTC. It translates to CATLGRGSNEQFF.

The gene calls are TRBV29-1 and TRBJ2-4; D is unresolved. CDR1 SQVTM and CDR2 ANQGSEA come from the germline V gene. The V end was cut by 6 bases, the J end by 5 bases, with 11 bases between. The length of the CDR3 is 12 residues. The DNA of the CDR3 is TGCAGCGTCTACCCCGGAGAAAACATTCAGTACTTC. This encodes CSVYPGENIQYF. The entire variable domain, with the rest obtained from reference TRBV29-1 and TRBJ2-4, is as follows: SAVISQKPSRDICQRGTSLTIQCQVDSQVTMMFWYRQQPGQSLTLIATANQGSEATYESGFVIDKFPISRPNLTFSTLTVSNMSPEDSSIYLCSVYPGENIQYFGAGTRLSVL.

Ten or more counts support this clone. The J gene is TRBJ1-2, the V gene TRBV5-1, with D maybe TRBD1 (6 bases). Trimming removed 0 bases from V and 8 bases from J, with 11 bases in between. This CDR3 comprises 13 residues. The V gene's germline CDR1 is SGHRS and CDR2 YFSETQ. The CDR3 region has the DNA TGCGCCAGCAGCTTGGACCCGGACAGCGGCTACACCTTC. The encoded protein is CASSLDPDSGYTF.

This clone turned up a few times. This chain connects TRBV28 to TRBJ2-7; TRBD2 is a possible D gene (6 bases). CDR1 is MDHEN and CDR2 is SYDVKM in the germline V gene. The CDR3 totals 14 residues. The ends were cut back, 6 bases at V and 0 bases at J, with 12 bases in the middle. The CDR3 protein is CASSQIGGSYEQYF. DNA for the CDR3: TGTGCCAGCAGCCAAATCGGGGGCTCCTACGAGCAGTACTTC.

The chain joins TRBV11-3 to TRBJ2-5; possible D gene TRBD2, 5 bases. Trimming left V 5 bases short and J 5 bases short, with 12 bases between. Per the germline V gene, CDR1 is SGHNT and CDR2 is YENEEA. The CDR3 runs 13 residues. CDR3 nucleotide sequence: TGTGCCAGCAGCCCAGAGGGCCGGGAGACCCAGTACTTC. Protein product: CASSPEGRETQYF.

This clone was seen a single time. CDR3: CASTVDRVREQFF. Written as DNA, the CDR3 is TGTGCCAGCACCGTGGACAGGGTACGTGAGCAGTTCTTC. The J gene is TRBJ2-1, the V gene TRBV6-5; 8 bases fit TRBD1. With V trimmed by 7 bases and J by 9 bases, 8 bases remained unmatched. The CDR3 totals 13 residues. Germline V lookup: CDR1 MNHEY, CDR2 SVGAGI.

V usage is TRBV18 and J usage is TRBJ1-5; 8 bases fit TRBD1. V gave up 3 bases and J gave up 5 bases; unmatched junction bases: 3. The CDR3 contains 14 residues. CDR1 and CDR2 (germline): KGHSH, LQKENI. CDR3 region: CASSPDREYQPQHF. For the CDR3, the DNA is TGTGCCAGCTCACCGGACAGGGAGTATCAGCCCCAGCATTTT.

CDR3 amino acids: CASSARTSGFADTQYF. CDR3 nucleotide sequence: TGTGCCAGCAGCGCCCGGACTAGCGGGTTTGCAGATACGCAGTATTTT. The chain carries TRBV9 and TRBJ2-3; 11 positions match TRBD2. CDR3 length: 16 amino acids. The V segment lost 3 bases and the J segment 4 bases; nucleotides outside the gene matches: 7. The germline gives CDR1 SGDLS, CDR2 YYNGEE.

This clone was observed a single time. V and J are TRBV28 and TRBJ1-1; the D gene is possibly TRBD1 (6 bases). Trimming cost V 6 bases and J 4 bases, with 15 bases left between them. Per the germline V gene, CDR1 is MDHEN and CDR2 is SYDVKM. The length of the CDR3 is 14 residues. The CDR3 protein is CASSIPVGGTEAFF. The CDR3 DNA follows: TGTGCCAGCAGCATACCGGTAGGGGGCACTGAAGCTTTCTTT.

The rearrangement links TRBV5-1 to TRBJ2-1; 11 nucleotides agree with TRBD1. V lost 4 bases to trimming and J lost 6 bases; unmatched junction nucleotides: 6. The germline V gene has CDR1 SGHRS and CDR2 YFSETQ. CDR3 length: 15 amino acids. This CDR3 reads CASSPGQGALNEQFF. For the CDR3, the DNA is TGCGCCAGCAGCCCCGGACAGGGGGCCCTCAATGAGCAGTTCTTC. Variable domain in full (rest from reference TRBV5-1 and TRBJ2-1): KAGVTQTPRYLIKTRGQQVTLSCSPISGHRSVSWYQQTPGQGLQFLFEYFSETQRNKGNFPGRFSGRQFSNSRSEMNVSTLELGDSALYLCASSPGQGALNEQFFGPGTRLTVL.

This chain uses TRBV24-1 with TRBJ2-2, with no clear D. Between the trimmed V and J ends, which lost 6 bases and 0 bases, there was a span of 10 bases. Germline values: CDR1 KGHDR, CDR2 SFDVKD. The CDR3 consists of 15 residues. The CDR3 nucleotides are TGTGCCACCAGTAAGACAACAGCGAACACCGGGGAGCTGTTTTTT. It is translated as CATSKTTANTGELFF.

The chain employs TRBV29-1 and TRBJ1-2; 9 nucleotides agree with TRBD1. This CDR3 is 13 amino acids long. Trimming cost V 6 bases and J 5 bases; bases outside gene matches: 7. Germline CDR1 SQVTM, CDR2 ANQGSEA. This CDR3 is CSVAGQGLYGYTF. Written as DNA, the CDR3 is TGCAGCGTAGCGGGACAGGGCCTTTATGGCTACACCTTC.

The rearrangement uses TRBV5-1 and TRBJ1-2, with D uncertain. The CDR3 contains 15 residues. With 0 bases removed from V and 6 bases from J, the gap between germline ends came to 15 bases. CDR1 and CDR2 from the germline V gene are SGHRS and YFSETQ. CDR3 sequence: CASSLAGLTSDGYTF. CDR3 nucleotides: TGCGCCAGCAGCTTGGCCGGCTTAACCAGCGATGGCTACACCTTC.